This T cell receptor beta chain was recovered during a study of Tregs in tolerant kidney transplant recipients. The CDR3 runs 18 residues. With 6 bases clipped from V and 0 bases from J, the junction kept 15 bases outside the gene matches. CDR1 is KGHSH, CDR2 LQKENI, per germline. General study results and limits: The most relevant donor-specific Treg TCRbeta repertoire apparently came from expansion with activated donor B cells. This study did not directly address biological reproducibility. The small number of patients limits these findings pending further validation. For some patients, primers changed over time, blocking nucleotide-level comparison.

Points on this clone: Antigen specificity is unknown. The read finishes 3 residues shy of the CDR3 end, and the germline J gene is used to complete it. Other DNA variants within this sample encode the same CDR3.

After around 6 days with irradiated graft donor PBMCs, CFSE-labeled recipient PBMCs were FACS-sorted. Libraries were prepared by immunoSEQ multiplex PCR; TCRdb keeps only in-frame clonotypes and omits some of them. This listing includes about 2,700 clones. The clonotype was recovered from a human patient who received a combined kidney and bone marrow transplant. V and J are TRBV18 and TRBJ2-7; 9 bases are shared with TRBD1. This specimen was CD8+ T cells from blood cultured with allogeneic cells, taken before the transplant. The CDR3 DNA, read in part, is TGTGCCAGCTCGCCTAAGGGGGACAGGGAGGTTTACTCCTACGAG. Protein product: CASSPKGDREVYSYE. The complete CDR3 protein is CASSPKGDREVYSYEQYF.